The 29 T cell receptor beta chains below were found in one sample sequenced in a study of a mutant IDH1 vaccine in newly diagnosed glioma. Sample time point: baseline, week 1 (first vaccination visit). The treatment: pre-vaccination baseline after standard-of-care therapy. Data came from immunoSEQ multiplex PCR; TCRdb stores just in-frame clones and leaves some out. The profile shows just under 95,000 clones, roughly 75% of them singletons. Sequencing was performed on PBMCs, taken from a glioma patient treated with radiotherapy, temozolomide or both. Receptors were obtained from a man aged 35 to 55 with glioma.

J is TRBJ1-2 and V is TRBV25-1; D gene uncertain. CDR1 is MGHDK, CDR2 SYGVNS, per germline. CDR3 length: 12 amino acids. Trimming cost V 7 bases and J 0 bases, with 6 bases left between them. DNA for the CDR3: TGTGCCAGCAAAAGAGCTAACTATGGCTACACCTTC. Translated, it gives CASKRANYGYTF.

The chain is built from TRBV7-2 and TRBJ1-2; 10 nucleotides line up with TRBD1. Per the germline V gene, CDR1 is SGHTA and CDR2 is FQGNSA. The CDR3 covers 14 residues. Trimming at V came to 5 bases and at J to 8 bases, leaving 8 bases not matched to a gene. CDR3 loop: CASSQGTGDSGYTF. The CDR3 bases are TGTGCCAGCAGCCAAGGGACAGGGGATAGCGGCTACACCTTC.

This clone was seen a handful of times. The chain recombines TRBV5-4 with TRBJ1-1; D gene unclear. CDR1 SGHNT and CDR2 YYREEE come from the germline V gene (reference sequence). The V gene lost 4 bases and the J gene lost 1 base, with 11 bases spanning the gap. This CDR3 is 14 amino acids long. CDR3 amino acids: CASSTGGENTEAFF. The CDR3 DNA sequence: TGTGCCAGCAGCACCGGCGGGGAGAACACTGAAGCTTTCTTT.

CDR3 sequence (DNA): TGTGCCAGCAGTGAGTCCCCGGGCCCTGATACGCAGTATTTT. It codes for CASSESPGPDTQYF. The V gene is TRBV6-4, the J gene TRBJ2-3; unclear D gene. Germline V gene data show CDR1 as MRHNA and CDR2 as SNTAGT. Trimming took 3 bases from V and 6 from J, leaving 13 bases between them. This CDR3 spans 14 amino acids.

This sequence joins TRBV6-6 and TRBJ1-5, with D possibly TRBD1 on 6 matching bases. V was pared by 6 bases and J by 9 bases, with 18 bases between. The germline V gene has CDR1 MNHNY and CDR2 SVGAGI (reference sequence). The CDR3 length is 14 residues. The CDR3 loop reads CASRVTQGIGPQHF. The CDR3 DNA is TGTGCCAGCAGAGTAACCCAGGGGATTGGGCCCCAGCATTTT.

The chain is built from TRBV7-2 and TRBJ2-3; 7 bases fit TRBD2. The trim removed 1 base at V and 0 bases at J, leaving 1 base unmatched. The CDR3 extends over 15 amino acids. Germline CDR1 SGHTA, CDR2 FQGNSA. CDR3 loop: CASSLDGGSTDTQYF. The DNA for the CDR3 is TGTGCCAGCAGCTTAGACGGGGGGAGCACAGATACGCAGTATTTT.

J is TRBJ1-2 and V is TRBV4-2; D is possibly TRBD1 (6 bases). In germline, CDR1 is LGHNA, CDR2 YNFKEQ. The germline V and J ends were trimmed by 0 bases and 4 bases, with 15 bases remaining between them. There are 16 residues in the CDR3. The CDR3 loop is CASSQDRTDYFYGYTF. CDR3 in DNA: TGTGCCAGCAGCCAAGATAGGACAGACTACTTCTATGGCTACACCTTC.

This clone has only a few counts. V is TRBV6-6 and J is TRBJ1-1; possibly TRBD1 for D (5 bases). CDR1 is MNHNY, CDR2 SVGAGI, per germline (reference sequence). The V end lost 3 bases, the J end lost 3 bases, and 14 bases lay between the germline ends. The length of the CDR3 is 15 residues. The CDR3 sequence is CASSYPRGGDTEAFF. The CDR3 region has the DNA TGTGCCAGCAGTTATCCCCGGGGGGGGGACACTGAAGCTTTCTTT.

The chain carries TRBV5-4 and TRBJ1-4; no definite D call. Germline CDR1 and CDR2: SGHNT and YYREEE (reference sequence). The CDR3 has 14 amino acids. V shed 1 base and J shed 8 bases, with 12 bases lying between them. DNA of the CDR3: TGTGCCAGCAGCTTGAGCGGAGAAAGGGAAAAACTGTTTTTT. Amino acid sequence: CASSLSGEREKLFF.

This clone was recorded a few times. The rearrangement joins TRBV19 to TRBJ1-2; 8 bases line up with TRBD1. Per the germline V gene, CDR1 is LNHDA and CDR2 is SQIVND (reference sequence). The V and J ends lost 7 bases and 4 bases, in that order; junction bases with no gene match: 5. The CDR3 covers 13 residues. The CDR3 sequence: CASTPTGVYGYTF. The CDR3 bases are TGTGCCAGTACCCCGACAGGGGTCTATGGCTACACCTTC.

The rearrangement links TRBV6-5 to TRBJ2-2, with D perhaps TRBD1 (5 bases). Deletions cut 6 bases from V and 2 bases from J, with 7 bases between. The length of the CDR3 is 13 residues. CDR1 MNHEY and CDR2 SVGAGI come from the germline V gene. CDR3 DNA: TGTGCCAGCAGGGGGCCCAACACCGGGGAGCTGTTTTTT. Translating it yields CASRGPNTGELFF.

The rearrangement links TRBV19 to TRBJ1-1; TRBD1 matches 7 bases. After removal of 5 bases from V and 3 bases from J, the junction contained 6 bases not matched to a gene. CDR1 is LNHDA and CDR2 is SQIVND in the germline V gene (reference sequence). There are 14 residues in the CDR3. The CDR3 region is CASSGLQGHTEAFF. The CDR3 DNA is TGTGCCAGTAGTGGACTACAGGGGCACACTGAAGCTTTCTTT.

A few counts support this clone. The chain links TRBV5-1 to TRBJ1-1; 9 bases match TRBD1. Germline-derived CDR1 and CDR2 are SGHRS and YFSETQ. The CDR3 is made up of 14 amino acids. J lost 5 bases, V lost 4 bases, and 6 bases had no gene match. CDR3 region: CASSLDRGSTEAFF. CDR3 nucleotides: TGCGCCAGCAGCCTGGACAGGGGAAGTACTGAAGCTTTCTTT. Based on the CDR3 plus reference TRBV5-1 and TRBJ1-1, the full variable domain is KAGVTQTPRYLIKTRGQQVTLSCSPISGHRSVSWYQQTPGQGLQFLFEYFSETQRNKGNFPGRFSGRQFSNSRSEMNVSTLELGDSALYLCASSLDRGSTEAFFGQGTRLTVV.

The gene calls are TRBV29-1 and TRBJ2-2, with D possibly matching TRBD2 (6 bases). V was pared by 5 bases and J by 4 bases, with 11 bases between. CDR1 is SQVTM, CDR2 ANQGSEA, per germline. The CDR3 length is 13 residues. The CDR3 sequence: CSVFLASTGELFF. The DNA of the CDR3 is TGCAGCGTTTTTCTAGCGTCCACCGGGGAGCTGTTTTTT.

This chain connects TRBV5-4 to TRBJ2-1; 8 bases match TRBD2. The germline V gene encodes CDR1 SGHNT and CDR2 YYREEE (reference sequence). CDR3 length: 15 residues. The J segment lost 5 bases and the V segment lost 2 bases, leaving 6 bases of the junction unmatched. CDR3 in amino acids: CASSFLSGENNEQFF. CDR3 sequence (DNA): TGTGCCAGCAGCTTTCTTAGCGGGGAGAACAATGAGCAGTTCTTC.

CDR3 amino acids: CASSPGQPIYYEQYF. CDR3 in DNA: TGTGCCAGCAGTCCGGGACAGCCAATCTACTACGAGCAGTACTTC. V is TRBV27 and J is TRBJ2-7, with 7 bases that match TRBD1. J lost 3 bases, V lost 5 bases, and 10 bases had no gene match. CDR3 length: 15 residues. Germline V lookup: CDR1 MNHEY, CDR2 SMNVEV (reference sequence).

The genes are TRBV4-1 and TRBJ2-3, with D possibly being TRBD2 (5 bases). V lost 4 bases to trimming and J lost 2 bases, with 16 bases between them. CDR3 length: 16 amino acids. Germline CDR1 reads MGHRA; CDR2 reads YSYEKL. For the CDR3, the DNA is TGCGCCAGCAGCCTTAAAACTAGAGCCTCCACAGATACGCAGTATTTT. Its translation is CASSLKTRASTDTQYF.

This clone was counted ten times or more. The chain employs TRBV7-3 and TRBJ2-7, with D possibly being TRBD2 (5 bases). CDR1 is SGHTA and CDR2 is FQGTGA in the germline V gene. The CDR3 consists of 15 residues. V lost 5 bases and J 0 bases, leaving 14 bases between the germline ends. CDR3 in amino acids: CASSNTSSFSYEQYF. CDR3 coding DNA: TGTGCCAGCAGCAATACTTCTAGCTTCTCCTACGAGCAGTACTTC.

The chain combines TRBV11-2 with TRBJ1-3; D is unclear. Trimming cost V 4 bases and J 4 bases, with 17 bases left between them. Germline V lookup: CDR1 SGHAT, CDR2 FQNNGV. This CDR3 has 16 residues. Here the CDR3 DNA reads TGTGCCAGCAGCTCCCCAGACAAGCCGTACGGAAACACCATATATTTT. Translation: CASSSPDKPYGNTIYF.

The chain is built from TRBV7-6 and TRBJ2-5; TRBD2 matches at 7 bases. V lost 8 bases and J lost 0; bases outside the gene matches: 9. Germline CDR1 and CDR2: SGHVS and FNYEAQ. This CDR3 is built from 15 residues. CDR3 sequence reads: CASLGGRGDQETQYF. The CDR3 DNA follows: TGTGCCAGCTTGGGGGGACGGGGGGACCAAGAGACCCAGTACTTC.

The chain employs TRBV11-3 and TRBJ2-2, with 11 positions matching TRBD1. Trimming cost V 2 bases and J 4 bases; bases outside gene matches: 6. The CDR3 runs to 17 residues. Germline assignment: CDR1 SGHNT and CDR2 YENEEA. CDR3 coding DNA: TGTGCCAGCAGCTTACAAATCGGGACAGGGGGCACCGGGGAGCTGTTTTTT. Encoded protein: CASSLQIGTGGTGELFF.

The chain recombines TRBV2 with TRBJ1-5; maybe TRBD1 (5 bases). The length of the CDR3 is 16 residues. V lost 5 bases and J 9 bases, leaving 23 bases between the germline ends. From germline, CDR1 is SNHLY and CDR2 FYNNEI. As DNA, the CDR3 is TGTGCCAGCAGTTCCAGGGATAGGCCCCTAGGTGGGCCCCAGCATTTT. Its translation is CASSSRDRPLGGPQHF.

Only a few counts were recorded for this clone. The rearrangement links TRBV19 to TRBJ2-3, with D tentatively TRBD1 (5 bases). Trimming left V 1 base short and J 6 bases short, with 14 bases between. This CDR3 has 15 residues. The germline CDR1 and CDR2 sequences are LNHDA and SQIVND (reference sequence). CDR3 loop: CASSIGAGRKDTQYF. CDR3 DNA sequence: TGTGCCAGTAGTATAGGGGCAGGGCGTAAGGATACGCAGTATTTT.

CDR3 sequence: CASSFASGNPDTQYF. DNA of the CDR3: TGCGCCAGCAGCTTTGCTAGCGGGAATCCAGATACGCAGTATTTT. The V and J genes are TRBV5-1 and TRBJ2-3, with 9 nucleotides matching TRBD2. After removal of 2 bases from V and 4 bases from J, the junction contained 5 bases not matched to a gene. This CDR3 contains 15 residues. In germline, CDR1 is SGHRS, CDR2 YFSETQ.

This clone turned up a few times. The chain is built from TRBV30 and TRBJ1-2; D uncertain. Germline CDR1 reads GTSNPN; CDR2 reads SVGIG (reference sequence). Trimming left V 8 bases short and J 3 bases short, with 13 bases between. The CDR3 runs to 12 residues. CDR3 nucleotides: TGTGCCCGGAACCTGCAGTACTATGGCTACACCTTC. Its translation is CARNLQYYGYTF.

The chain couples TRBV28 to TRBJ2-7; D possibly uses TRBD1 or TRBD2 (5 bases each). V was cut by 7 bases and J by 0 bases, with 16 bases left in between. This CDR3 is built from 15 residues. CDR1 MDHEN and CDR2 SYDVKM come from the germline V gene. CDR3 coding DNA: TGTGCCAGCATGGGGACCAGCCCTTTCTCCTACGAGCAGTACTTC. Translation gives CASMGTSPFSYEQYF.

This clone was observed at least ten times. The rearrangement links TRBV21-1 to TRBJ2-5; the D call TRBD2 from the table was never checked on the DNA. TRBV21-1 is classified as a pseudogene. The CDR3 spans 16 residues. This chain's CDR3 is CASSNGERGAAETQYF. The CDR3 nucleotides read TGTGCCAGCAGCAACGGGGAGCGGGGGGCCGCCGAGACCCAGTACTTC.

V is TRBV28 and J is TRBJ1-4; 8 positions agree with TRBD1. The V gene's germline CDR1 is MDHEN and CDR2 SYDVKM. Unmatched junction bases numbered 8, after V lost 7 bases and J lost 7 bases. The CDR3 is 14 residues long. The chain's CDR3 is CASTLGQGSEKLFF. DNA for the CDR3: TGTGCCAGCACCCTAGGACAGGGTAGTGAAAAACTGTTTTTT.

This clone was seen once. The rearrangement links TRBV29-1 to TRBJ2-7; D may be TRBD1 or TRBD2 (5 bases each). CDR1 is SQVTM and CDR2 is ANQGSEA in the germline V gene. Trimming took off 3 bases at V and 3 bases at J, with 15 bases between the two ends. The CDR3 totals 14 residues. The CDR3, as DNA: TGCAGCGTTGAGTCCAGGGACGAGGGCTACGAGCAGTACTTC. Translation: CSVESRDEGYEQYF.